The entry that follows covers one T cell receptor beta chain sequence. Antigen: not known. Produced via immunoSEQ multiplex PCR; TCRdb's table is partial and in-frame only. The repertoire holds around 29,000 clones, with nearly 95% as singletons. Germline V gene sequence: CDR1 LNHDA, CDR2 SQIVND (reference sequence). The CDR3 runs to 15 residues. Trimming at V came to 6 bases and at J to 4 bases, leaving 10 bases not matched to a gene. This sample is part of a study of regulatory and conventional T cells in RAG deficiency. Notes on the study in general: In Omenn syndrome, Treg and Tconv repertoires overlapped >80%.

Blood CD4+ CD25-low CD127-high conventional T cells supplied the genomic DNA template. The same data also went into a second study, on regulatory T cells. From that paper: The primer mix had 52 TRBV and 13 TRBJ primers. Skewed V and J usage and few unique V-J pairs marked patient repertoires, most in Tregs.

The chain uses TRBV19 and TRBJ2-5; 8 bases line up with TRBD2. This TCR derives from a human donor in good health. Sequencing was performed on CD25- CD4+ T cells sorted from blood. The chain's CDR3 is CASRRSGGVGETQYF. The CDR3 DNA reads TGTGCCAGTAGACGAAGCGGGGGAGTGGGAGAGACCCAGTACTTC. The variable domain in full, completed from reference TRBV19 and TRBJ2-5, reads DGGITQSPKYLFRKEGQNVTLSCEQNLNHDAMYWYRQDPGQGLRLIYYSQIVNDFQKGDIAEGYSVSREKKESFPLTVTSAQKNPTAFYLCASRRSGGVGETQYFGPGTRLLVL.